The rows below give T cell receptor beta chains drawn from one sample of a study of blood T cell repertoires in COVID-19. Assay used: immunoSEQ multiplex PCR; TCRdb lists only in-frame clones, some missing. The repertoire holds about 220,000 clones, with around 81% as singletons. The sample comprised peripheral blood. These receptors originate from a human donor in a cohort sampled during active COVID-19. Both conserved end residues are trimmed from each CDR3. D genes are given only for firm matches.

d_gene: .; j_gene: TRBJ2-5; v_gene: TRBV6-5; CDR3aa: ASSTSGVRETQY
d_gene: TRBD1; j_gene: TRBJ1-2; v_gene: TRBV6-5; CDR3aa: ASRWDRDRGYT
d_gene: .; j_gene: TRBJ2-5; v_gene: TRBV24-1; CDR3aa: ATSDAGVLQETQY
d_gene: .; j_gene: TRBJ2-1; v_gene: TRBV4-2; CDR3aa: ASSQDLAGSYNEQF
d_gene: TRBD2; j_gene: TRBJ2-1; v_gene: TRBV7-6; CDR3aa: ASSGTSGDQF
d_gene: .; j_gene: TRBJ1-5; v_gene: TRBV6-2/TRBV6-3; CDR3aa: ASSYPAGGRNQPQH
d_gene: TRBD2; j_gene: TRBJ2-2; v_gene: TRBV5-1; CDR3aa: ASSLLGGGTGELF
d_gene: TRBD1; j_gene: TRBJ1-2; v_gene: TRBV7-2; CDR3aa: ASSLDRGGRAYGYT
d_gene: TRBD1; j_gene: TRBJ1-4; v_gene: TRBV5-1; CDR3aa: ASSLGPTGEEKLF
d_gene: TRBD1; j_gene: TRBJ2-7; v_gene: TRBV5-1; CDR3aa: ASSPGTGGAEQY
d_gene: TRBD2; j_gene: TRBJ2-1; v_gene: TRBV13; CDR3aa: ASSTRPGTSGRHNEQF
d_gene: .; j_gene: TRBJ2-1; v_gene: TRBV11-2; CDR3aa: ASSLARSSYNEQF
d_gene: TRBD2; j_gene: TRBJ2-7; v_gene: TRBV7-8; CDR3aa: ASSLELADTYEQY
d_gene: .; j_gene: TRBJ1-1; v_gene: TRBV29-1; CDR3aa: SVWAGNTEAF
d_gene: TRBD1; j_gene: TRBJ2-5; v_gene: TRBV27; CDR3aa: ASSLNGQAVTQY
d_gene: .; j_gene: TRBJ1-1; v_gene: TRBV3-1/TRBV3-2; CDR3aa: ASSQAGQGGNTEAF
d_gene: .; j_gene: TRBJ1-1; v_gene: TRBV6-5; CDR3aa: ASMTTVLTEAF
d_gene: .; j_gene: TRBJ2-1; v_gene: TRBV30; CDR3aa: AWSGGQNYNEQF
d_gene: TRBD1; j_gene: TRBJ2-3; v_gene: TRBV5-4; CDR3aa: ASSAGTGGETDTQY
d_gene: .; j_gene: TRBJ2-7; v_gene: TRBV28; CDR3aa: ASSFLRDIVSY
d_gene: .; j_gene: TRBJ1-1; v_gene: TRBV27; CDR3aa: ASSLQGGTEAF
d_gene: .; j_gene: TRBJ1-5; v_gene: TRBV4-2; CDR3aa: ASSQDKWDSDQPQH
d_gene: .; j_gene: TRBJ1-5; v_gene: TRBV6-1; CDR3aa: ASSELGATGNQPQH
d_gene: .; j_gene: TRBJ2-7; v_gene: TRBV5-6; CDR3aa: ASSYGGEQY
d_gene: .; j_gene: TRBJ1-2; v_gene: TRBV3-1/TRBV3-2; CDR3aa: ASSPQGSNYGYT
d_gene: .; j_gene: TRBJ1-4; v_gene: TRBV19; CDR3aa: ASSNPPQELSGEKLF
d_gene: .; j_gene: TRBJ1-5; v_gene: TRBV21-1; CDR3aa: ASSKKDRGRQPQH
d_gene: .; j_gene: TRBJ1-1; v_gene: TRBV7-9; CDR3aa: ASSLYMNTEAF